Presented here are 23 T cell receptor beta chains from one specimen sequenced in a study of blood T cell repertoires in COVID-19. Only in-frame clones appear in the TCRdb table, and some are missing; sequencing was by immunoSEQ multiplex PCR. The table includes about 170,000 clones, roughly nine tenths detected once. Sequencing used PBMCs or T cells enriched from blood (not recorded which). The receptor source for this set is a human donor with acute COVID-19. The donor label of this sample is uncertain.

The chain links TRBV7-9 to TRBJ1-1, with 8 bases identical to TRBD1. Losses at the gene ends were 4 bases for V and 6 bases for J; bases not matched to a gene: 4. The CDR3 spans 13 residues. Germline CDR1 and CDR2: SEHNR and FQNEAQ (reference sequence). CDR3 nucleotide sequence: TGTGCCAGCAGCTGGGCGGACAGGGCTGAAGCTTTCTTT. Amino acids: CASSWADRAEAFF.

This rearrangement joins TRBV2 to TRBJ1-4; D perhaps matches TRBD1 (6 bases). The germline V and J ends were trimmed by 4 bases and 3 bases, with 12 bases remaining between them. CDR1 and CDR2 from the germline V gene are SNHLY and FYNNEI. The CDR3 length is 15 residues. The CDR3 region is CASSVARGSNEKLFF. The DNA of the CDR3 is TGTGCCAGCAGTGTAGCCAGGGGCTCTAATGAAAAACTGTTTTTT.

This rearrangement joins TRBV2 to TRBJ2-7; 7 positions match TRBD2. Germline lookup yields CDR1 SNHLY and CDR2 FYNNEI. There are 15 residues in the CDR3. V lost 2 bases and J lost 4; bases outside the gene matches: 8. The CDR3 region has the DNA TGTGCCAGCAGTGAACGGTGGGGGGGAAGTTACGAGCAGTACTTC. Its protein is CASSERWGGSYEQYF.

The rearrangement links TRBV19 to TRBJ2-3; 12 nucleotides align to TRBD2. Germline loops: CDR1 LNHDA, CDR2 SQIVND (reference sequence). V was clipped by 1 base and J by 4 bases; unmatched bases: 6. This CDR3 comprises 17 residues. This chain's CDR3 is CASSIGLAGGRADTQYF. The CDR3, as DNA: TGTGCCAGTAGTATAGGTCTAGCGGGGGGGCGGGCAGATACGCAGTATTTT.

This clone showed up just once. The gene calls are TRBV19 and TRBJ1-1, with D unresolved. Trimming took off 5 bases at V and 6 bases at J, with 13 bases between the two ends. CDR1 and CDR2 from the germline V gene are LNHDA and SQIVND (reference sequence). This CDR3 contains 13 residues. The chain's CDR3 is CASSVGPGAEAFF. Written as DNA, the CDR3 is TGTGCCAGTAGTGTGGGCCCCGGGGCTGAAGCTTTCTTT.

The table lists this clone with a count of one. J is TRBJ2-7 and V is TRBV7-2, with no clear D. Germline V gene sequence: CDR1 SGHTA, CDR2 FQGNSA. Trimming pared 1 base from V and 2 bases from J, leaving 12 bases between. The CDR3 contains 15 residues. In nucleotides, the CDR3 is TGTGCCAGCAGCTTAGGGAGTAGTAGTCCCTACGAGCAGTACTTC. It encodes CASSLGSSSPYEQYF.

This chain connects TRBV30 to TRBJ1-3, with D possibly being TRBD1 (5 bases). V lost 4 bases to trimming and J lost 2 bases, with 18 bases between them. Germline V gives CDR1 GTSNPN, CDR2 SVGIG (reference sequence). The CDR3 covers 16 residues. For the CDR3, the DNA is TGTGCCTGGAAATCCTCTCAGGGAAAGACTGGAAACACCATATATTTT. Translated: CAWKSSQGKTGNTIYF.

The genes are TRBV9 and TRBJ1-2, with 9 bases lining up with TRBD1. V lost 4 bases to trimming and J lost 6 bases; unmatched junction nucleotides: 7. The germline gives CDR1 SGDLS, CDR2 YYNGEE. The CDR3 is 14 residues long. The CDR3 spells CASSRGQGLNGYTF. DNA for the CDR3: TGTGCCAGCAGCAGAGGACAGGGGTTGAATGGCTACACCTTC. Supplemented by reference TRBV9 and TRBJ1-2, the full variable domain reads DSGVTQTPKHLITATGQRVTLRCSPRSGDLSVYWYQQSLDQGLQFLIQYYNGEERAKGNILERFSAQQFPDLHSELNLSSLELGDSALYFCASSRGQGLNGYTFGSGTRLTVV.

The chain is built from TRBV13 and TRBJ2-7, with 8 nucleotides matching TRBD1. The V gene end was trimmed by 5 bases and the J gene end by 0 bases; junction bases not matched to a gene: 6. The germline CDR1 and CDR2 sequences are PRHDT and FYEKMQ (reference sequence). The CDR3 contains 15 residues. The CDR3 reads CASSLGTGVSYEQYF. The CDR3 nucleotides are TGTGCCAGCAGCCTCGGGACAGGTGTCTCCTACGAGCAGTACTTC.

About this clone itself: At one of its ends the junction is not consistent with the germline gene, which may arise from a read error. The chain carries TRBV7-6 and TRBJ2-1; 12 positions match TRBD2. The CDR3 length is 14 residues. Germline assignment: CDR1 SGHVS and CDR2 FNYEAQ. The DNA of the CDR3 is TGTGCCAGCAGCCCTAGCGCGCTAGCGGGGGGGCCGGTCTTC. As protein: CASSPSALAGGPVF. Together with reference TRBV7-6 and TRBJ2-1, the CDR3 gives the full variable domain: GAGVSQSPRYKVTKRGQDVALRCDPISGHVSLYWYRQALGQGPEFLTYFNYEAQQDKSGLPNDRFSAERPEGSISTLTIQRTEQRDSAMYRCASSPSALAGGPVFGPGTRLTVL.

The CDR3 DNA is TGTGCCAGCAGATCCTACAGGGCTAGCACAGATACGCAGTATTTT. It encodes CASRSYRASTDTQYF. The chain uses TRBV5-6 and TRBJ2-3; D perhaps matches TRBD1 (6 bases). The CDR3 contains 15 residues. Per germline, CDR1 SGHDT and CDR2 YYEEEE. Trimming shortened V by 5 bases and J by 0 bases, and 13 bases separated the two germline ends. Looking up the rest from reference TRBV5-6 and TRBJ2-3 gives the full variable domain: DAGVTQSPTHLIKTRGQQVTLRCSPKSGHDTVSWYQQALGQGPQFIFQYYEEEERQRGNFPDRFSGHQFPNYSSELNVNALLLGDSALYLCASRSYRASTDTQYFGPGTRLTVL.

This chain connects TRBV5-1 to TRBJ2-1; D is possibly TRBD2 (7 bases). CDR1 is SGHRS and CDR2 is YFSETQ in the germline V gene. Between the trimmed V and J ends, which lost 0 bases and 4 bases, there was a span of 11 bases. CDR3 length: 15 amino acids. CDR3 sequence: CASSLAGGAYNEQFF. The CDR3 DNA is TGCGCCAGCAGCTTGGCGGGGGGCGCTTACAATGAGCAGTTCTTC.

The chain employs TRBV6-4 and TRBJ2-3, with 7 nucleotides matching TRBD1. J was trimmed by 2 bases and V by 2 bases; bases with no gene match: 4. CDR3 length: 15 amino acids. Germline CDR1 reads MRHNA; CDR2 reads SNTAGT. The CDR3 loop is CASSDGTAHTDTQYF. CDR3 bases: TGTGCCAGCAGTGACGGGACAGCGCACACAGATACGCAGTATTTT.

The chain carries TRBV7-9 and TRBJ1-2; perhaps TRBD1 as D (6 bases). Per the germline V gene, CDR1 is SEHNR and CDR2 is FQNEAQ (reference sequence). V lost 1 base and J lost 2, with 20 bases in between. This CDR3 has 18 amino acids. CDR3 nucleotide sequence: TGTGCCAGCAGCTTAGTAGGGTTGGGCCAGGGGCCCAACTATGGCTACACCTTC. This encodes CASSLVGLGQGPNYGYTF.

V and J are TRBV5-3 and TRBJ2-1; tentatively, D is TRBD1 (5 bases). TRBV5-3 is annotated as an ORF whose role is uncertain. Trimming left V 0 bases short and J 1 base short, with 14 bases between. This CDR3 has 17 residues. CDR3 sequence: CARSLDQPRQSYNEQFF. In DNA form, the CDR3 reads TGTGCCAGAAGCTTGGATCAACCTCGACAGTCCTACAATGAGCAGTTCTTC.

V gene TRBV14 combines with J gene TRBJ2-7; 8 positions agree with TRBD1. Trimming cost V 4 bases and J 6 bases; bases outside gene matches: 14. This CDR3 is built from 16 residues. Germline CDR1 is SGHDN and CDR2 is FVKESK. CDR3: CASSRQAGTGQGEQYF. The CDR3 DNA follows: TGTGCCAGCAGCCGTCAAGCCGGGACAGGCCAGGGCGAGCAGTACTTC. Variable domain in full (rest from reference TRBV14 and TRBJ2-7): EAGVTQFPSHSVIEKGQTVTLRCDPISGHDNLYWYRRVMGKEIKFLLHFVKESKQDESGMPNNRFLAERTGGTYSTLKVQPAELEDSGVYFCASSRQAGTGQGEQYFGPGTRLTVT.

V usage is TRBV9 and J usage is TRBJ1-6; no clear D. Germline V lookup: CDR1 SGDLS, CDR2 YYNGEE. The CDR3 is 15 amino acids. With 3 bases removed from V and 0 bases from J, the gap between germline ends came to 7 bases. The CDR3 here is CASSGESSYNSPLHF. For the CDR3, the DNA is TGTGCCAGCAGCGGGGAGAGCTCCTATAATTCACCCCTCCACTTT.

The rearrangement links TRBV28 to TRBJ1-4; D might be TRBD1 (5 bases). This CDR3 has 17 amino acids. Germline values: CDR1 MDHEN, CDR2 SYDVKM. Trimming stripped 2 bases from V and 8 bases from J, with 21 bases between. The CDR3 DNA is TGTGCCAGCAGTTTACTTGTGCCGCAGGGCGAAGGGGAAAAACTGTTTTTT. Residues: CASSLLVPQGEGEKLFF. Together with reference TRBV28 and TRBJ1-4, the CDR3 gives the full variable domain: DVKVTQSSRYLVKRTGEKVFLECVQDMDHENMFWYRQDPGLGLRLIYFSYDVKMKEKGDIPEGYSVSREKKERFSLILESASTNQTSMYLCASSLLVPQGEGEKLFFGSGTQLSVL.

This clone was found once. The CDR3 coding sequence is TGCGCCAGCAGCTTGGCCGGGAGTACTAATGAAAAACTGTTTTTT. As protein: CASSLAGSTNEKLFF. V gene TRBV5-1 combines with J gene TRBJ1-4; D is ambiguous. With 0 bases removed from V and 2 bases from J, the gap between germline ends came to 8 bases. Germline lookup yields CDR1 SGHRS and CDR2 YFSETQ. The CDR3 runs to 15 residues.

The V and J genes are TRBV29-1 and TRBJ2-2, with a possible D match to TRBD2 (6 bases). This CDR3 has 14 residues. Trimming stripped 6 bases from V and 0 bases from J, with 11 bases between. Per germline, CDR1 SQVTM and CDR2 ANQGSEA. The CDR3 loop is CSVSGDANTGELFF. CDR3 sequence (DNA): TGCAGCGTGTCGGGGGACGCGAACACCGGGGAGCTGTTTTTT.

The chain combines TRBV4-1 with TRBJ2-5; 10 bases fit TRBD2. J lost 7 bases, V lost 0 bases, and 11 bases had no gene match. The CDR3 length is 17 residues. The germline CDR1 and CDR2 sequences are MGHRA and YSYEKL. The CDR3 region has the DNA TGCGCCAGCAGCCAAGAATTCAGCGGGGGGGCCTTAGGGACCCAGTACTTC. It yields the protein CASSQEFSGGALGTQYF.

The genes are TRBV7-9 and TRBJ2-7; possibly TRBD1 for D (6 bases). Trimming took 3 bases from V and 0 from J, leaving 9 bases between them. CDR1 and CDR2 from the germline V gene are SEHNR and FQNEAQ (reference sequence). This CDR3 is built from 14 residues. CDR3 protein: CASSFRDNSYEQYF. CDR3 nucleotide sequence: TGTGCCAGCAGCTTCCGGGACAACTCCTACGAGCAGTACTTC.

The CDR3 bases are TGTGCCAGCACCGGAGCGGGGGGGTACGGGGAGCTGTTTTTT. It encodes CASTGAGGYGELFF. The J gene is TRBJ2-2, the V gene TRBV7-2; 10 bases align to TRBD2. Germline CDR1 SGHTA, CDR2 FQGNSA. Losses at the gene ends were 7 bases for V and 7 bases for J; bases not matched to a gene: 6. The CDR3 runs to 14 residues. The variable domain in full, with the rest retrieved from reference TRBV7-2 and TRBJ2-2, is GAGVSQSPSNKVTEKGKDVELRCDPISGHTALYWYRQSLGQGLEFLIYFQGNSAPDKSGLPSDRFSAERTGGSVSTLTIQRTQQEDSAVYLCASTGAGGYGELFFGEGSRLTVL.